Described below is a single TCR beta chain sequence and its context. This table comes from immunoSEQ multiplex PCR, and its TCRdb copy is limited to in-frame clones, with some not included. There are around 130,000 clones in the sample; 80% to 90% occur only once, and less than 40% lies in the top ten. This entry is derived from a study of control samples from healthy donors and cancer patients. CDR1 is LNHDA and CDR2 is SQIVND in the germline V gene (reference sequence). This CDR3 is 15 amino acids long. With 8 bases removed from V and 6 bases from J, the gap between germline ends came to 17 bases. This TCR derives from a man aged 50 or older in good health. The specimen was blood. The rearrangement uses TRBV19 and TRBJ1-6; a weak D match, TRBD1 (5 bases). The CDR3 sequence: CASLEGSQGNSPLHF. The CDR3 DNA reads as TGTGCCAGTCTCGAAGGAAGTCAGGGTAATTCACCCCTCCACTTT. Using reference TRBV19 and TRBJ1-6 for the parts outside the CDR3, the full variable domain is DGGITQSPKYLFRKEGQNVTLSCEQNLNHDAMYWYRQDPGQGLRLIYYSQIVNDFQKGDIAEGYSVSREKKESFPLTVTSAQKNPTAFYLCASLEGSQGNSPLHFGNGTRLTVT.